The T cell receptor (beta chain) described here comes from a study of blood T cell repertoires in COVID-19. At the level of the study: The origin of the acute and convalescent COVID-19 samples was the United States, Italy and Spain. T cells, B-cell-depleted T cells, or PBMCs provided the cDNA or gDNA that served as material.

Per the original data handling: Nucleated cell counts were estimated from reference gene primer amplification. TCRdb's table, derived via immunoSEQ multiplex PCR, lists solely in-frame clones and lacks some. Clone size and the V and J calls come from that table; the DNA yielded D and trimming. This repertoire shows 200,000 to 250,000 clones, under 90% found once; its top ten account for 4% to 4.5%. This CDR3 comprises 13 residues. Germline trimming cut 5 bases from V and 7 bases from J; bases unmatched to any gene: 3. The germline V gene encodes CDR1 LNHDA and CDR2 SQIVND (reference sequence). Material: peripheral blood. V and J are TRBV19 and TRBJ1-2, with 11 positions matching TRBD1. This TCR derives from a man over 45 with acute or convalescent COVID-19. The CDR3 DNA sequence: TGTGCCAGTAGTGGACAGGGGGCGAGTGGCTACACCTTC. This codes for CASSGQGASGYTF. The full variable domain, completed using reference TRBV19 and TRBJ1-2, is DGGITQSPKYLFRKEGQNVTLSCEQNLNHDAMYWYRQDPGQGLRLIYYSQIVNDFQKGDIAEGYSVSREKKESFPLTVTSAQKNPTAFYLCASSGQGASGYTFGSGTRLTVV.